This T cell receptor beta chain was found in a study of cytomegalovirus exposure and HLA in healthy donors. The donors comprised healthy bone marrow donors. PCR employed 60 Vbeta and 13 Jbeta primers. Clones were read by immunoSEQ multiplex PCR, and TCRdb kept only the in-frame ones, dropping some. The sample contains roughly 150,000 clones, 60% to 80% of which appear only once. Looked up from germline, CDR1 is SEHNR and CDR2 is FQNEAQ (reference sequence). This CDR3 region has 11 residues. Overall study results and limits: CMV antigen specificity of a few CMV-associated chains was confirmed in vitro. Certain indistinguishable V segments, among them TRBV6-2 and TRBV6-3, were excluded.

Regarding this clone: The antigen is undetermined. A junction end diverges from the germline sequence, so it may reflect a read error.

The chain links TRBV7-9 to TRBJ1-1; D is possibly TRBD1 (6 bases). This TCR was recovered from a woman aged 40 to 50 in good health and CMV-seronegative. The sequenced material came from PBMCs. The CDR3 DNA reads as TGTTCCAGCAGCCCCGGGACAGAAGCTTTCTTT. Protein product: CSSSPGTEAFF.